Listed below are T cell receptor beta chains from one sample, sequenced in a study of metastatic and nonmetastatic thyroid tumors. TCRdb re-analyzed the PCR reads through MiXCR. The sample has 3,500 to 5,000 clones, roughly 37% seen once. The sample was tumor tissue. These receptors originate from a male donor with papillary thyroid cancer or a benign thyroid nodule (not recorded which). Some clones in this sample may be carry-over from other donors' samples. Both conserved end residues are part of each CDR3. Fields, in order: V gene, J gene, CDR3 protein.

TRBV20-1	TRBJ2-1	CSASPLAGAEPYNEQFF
TRBV19	TRBJ2-2	CASSQGTSGELFF
TRBV6-5	TRBJ2-7	CASSYSGGGAFEQYF
TRBV28	TRBJ1-2	CASSSPGRIKVSYTF
TRBV27	TRBJ2-2	CASSITSGRLAGELFF
TRBV12-3/TRBV12-4	TRBJ2-7	CASRPSGGRGEQYF
TRBV20-1	TRBJ2-3	CSAIPLLAGALDTQYF
TRBV10-3	TRBJ1-2	CAISERGRTGGYTF
TRBV24-1	TRBJ1-2	CATSEPGKPYTF
TRBV19	TRBJ2-5	CASSITGGPPQETQYF
TRBV6-2/TRBV6-3	TRBJ2-1	CASSRSGSSYNEQFF
TRBV11-1	TRBJ1-2	CASSETSYGYTF
TRBV11-2	TRBJ2-3	CASSPGLSTDTQYF
TRBV19	TRBJ1-6	CATRQGNSPLHF
TRBV11-2	TRBJ1-6	CASSFALYNSPLHF
TRBV28	TRBJ2-1	CASSFGTTNNEQFF
TRBV11-1	TRBJ1-6	CASSLALTGEGNSPLHF
TRBV28	TRBJ2-2	CASSRYSGETGELFF
TRBV19	TRBJ1-6	CASKIRAIHNSPLHF